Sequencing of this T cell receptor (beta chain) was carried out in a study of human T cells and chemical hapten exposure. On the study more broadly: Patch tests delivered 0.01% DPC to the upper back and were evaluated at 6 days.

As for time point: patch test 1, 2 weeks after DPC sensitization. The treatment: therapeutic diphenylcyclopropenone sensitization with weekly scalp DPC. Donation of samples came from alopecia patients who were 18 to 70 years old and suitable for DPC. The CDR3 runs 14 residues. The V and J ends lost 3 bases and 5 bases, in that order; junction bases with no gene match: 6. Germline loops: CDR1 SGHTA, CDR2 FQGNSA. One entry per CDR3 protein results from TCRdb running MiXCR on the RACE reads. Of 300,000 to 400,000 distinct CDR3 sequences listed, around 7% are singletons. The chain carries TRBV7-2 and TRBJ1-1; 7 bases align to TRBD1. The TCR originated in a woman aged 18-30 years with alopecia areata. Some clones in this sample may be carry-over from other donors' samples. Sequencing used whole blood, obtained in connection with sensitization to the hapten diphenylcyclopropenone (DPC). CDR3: CASSFHSGGTEAFF. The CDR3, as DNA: TGTGCCAGCAGCTTTCACTCAGGGGGAACTGAAGCTTTCTTT.